This entry lists 30 T cell receptor beta chains sequenced from one sample in a study of blood T cell repertoires in COVID-19. Method: immunoSEQ multiplex PCR; TCRdb's copy keeps in-frame clones and lacks some. The sample consists of 90,000 or so clones, 79% of them appearing once. The sequencing sample was made of peripheral blood. The receptors were gathered from a human donor in a cohort sampled during active COVID-19.

This clone came up once. The V gene is TRBV3-1 (or the pseudogene TRBV3-2), the J gene TRBJ1-2, with D possibly matching TRBD1 (6 bases). Germline CDR1 and CDR2: LGHDT and YNNKEL (reference sequence). CDR3 length: 15 residues. Trimming cost V 1 base and J 8 bases, with 17 bases left between them. In DNA form, the CDR3 reads TGTGCCAGCAGCCAAGTTCAAGGGGGGGTCGGAGGCTACACCTTC. Its translation: CASSQVQGGVGGYTF.

This clone has only a few counts. This chain connects TRBV4-1 to TRBJ1-4; TRBD1 might be the D (6 bases). The length of the CDR3 is 14 residues. Germline values: CDR1 MGHRA, CDR2 YSYEKL. V was cut by 4 bases and J by 5 bases, with 11 bases left in between. The CDR3 loop is CASSRQGNNEKLFF. The CDR3 bases are TGCGCCAGCAGCCGCCAGGGGAACAATGAAAAACTGTTTTTT.

Note on this clone: Other nucleotide sequences in the sample specify the same CDR3. The rearrangement joins TRBV6-2 or TRBV6-3 to TRBJ2-5; D is unresolved. Germline V gives CDR1 MNHEY, CDR2 SVGEGT. The CDR3 has 14 residues. The V end lost 1 base, the J end lost 4 bases, and 10 bases lay between the germline ends. CDR3: CASSYLRPGETQYF. For the CDR3, the DNA is TGTGCCAGCAGTTACTTGCGCCCAGGAGAGACCCAGTACTTC.

This clone was seen a few times. The V and J genes are TRBV11-2 and TRBJ2-5; 14 nucleotides align to TRBD2. The CDR3 has 16 residues. Trimming took 4 bases from V and 4 from J; bases not matched to a gene: 5. Germline CDR1 SGHAT, CDR2 FQNNGV. CDR3 DNA: TGTGCCAGCAGCTACGGACTAGCGGGAGGCGGAGAGACCCAGTACTTC. Translating it yields CASSYGLAGGGETQYF.

This chain joins TRBV29-1 and TRBJ1-2; 8 positions match TRBD1. CDR1 and CDR2 (germline): SQVTM, ANQGSEA. This CDR3 has 13 residues. With V trimmed by 4 bases and J by 3 bases, 4 bases remained unmatched. CDR3 sequence: CSVGVTGDYGYTF. The CDR3 DNA reads TGCAGCGTTGGAGTGACAGGGGACTATGGCTACACCTTC.

The chain uses TRBV11-2 and TRBJ1-1; maybe TRBD1 (5 bases). The CDR3 totals 11 residues. V lost 10 bases and J 8 bases, leaving 14 bases between the germline ends. CDR1 and CDR2 from the germline V gene are SGHAT and FQNNGV. The CDR3 region is CATSGGGEAFF. Here the CDR3 DNA reads TGTGCCACCTCGGGGGGGGGAGAAGCTTTCTTT.

V gene TRBV11-3 combines with J gene TRBJ2-3; TRBD1 agrees at 10 bases. The CDR3 is 16 amino acids. V dropped 5 bases and J dropped 5; count of bases not matched to a gene: 10. Germline CDR1 SGHNT, CDR2 YENEEA. The CDR3: CASSLGTGVDGDTQYF. Here the CDR3 DNA reads TGTGCCAGCAGCCTCGGGACAGGGGTTGATGGAGATACGCAGTATTTT.

The V gene is TRBV19, the J gene TRBJ2-1; 13 nucleotides line up with TRBD2. Germline V gives CDR1 LNHDA, CDR2 SQIVND (reference sequence). The CDR3 extends over 15 amino acids. V trimming: 4 bases; J trimming: 5 bases; junction bases outside the gene matches: 2. The CDR3 loop is CASSKGLAGDNEQFF. The CDR3 nucleotides read TGTGCCAGTAGTAAAGGACTAGCGGGAGACAATGAGCAGTTCTTC. Full variable domain (missing parts from reference TRBV19 and TRBJ2-1): DGGITQSPKYLFRKEGQNVTLSCEQNLNHDAMYWYRQDPGQGLRLIYYSQIVNDFQKGDIAEGYSVSREKKESFPLTVTSAQKNPTAFYLCASSKGLAGDNEQFFGPGTRLTVL.

This clone has only a few counts. The rearrangement joins TRBV5-6 to TRBJ1-1; no clear D. The CDR3 is 14 residues long. V was trimmed by 0 bases and J by 4 bases, leaving 10 bases between them. Germline V gene data show CDR1 as SGHDT and CDR2 as YYEEEE. Written as DNA, the CDR3 is TGTGCCAGCAGCTTGGGGCGCCGGGGCACTGAAGCTTTCTTT. This sequence encodes CASSLGRRGTEAFF.

The chain recombines TRBV6-1 with TRBJ2-1; 11 bases line up with TRBD2. The germline gives CDR1 MNHNS, CDR2 SASEGT. J was trimmed by 6 bases and V by 4 bases; bases with no gene match: 8. The CDR3 runs to 16 residues. CDR3 region: CASSVQPGLAVNEQFF. The CDR3 nucleotides are TGTGCCAGCAGTGTACAACCGGGACTAGCGGTCAATGAGCAGTTCTTC.

The chain carries TRBV7-8 and TRBJ2-3; 11 bases map to TRBD2. The CDR3 runs 17 residues. Germline CDR1 is SGHVS and CDR2 is FQNEAQ. The V gene end was trimmed by 5 bases and the J gene end by 6 bases; junction bases not matched to a gene: 13. CDR3 protein: CASSPELAGEFADTQYF. The CDR3 DNA is TGTGCCAGCAGCCCCGAACTAGCGGGAGAATTTGCGGATACGCAGTATTTT.

The gene calls are TRBV7-3 and TRBJ2-7; TRBD2 matches at 8 bases. Germline-derived CDR1 and CDR2 are SGHTA and FQGTGA. This CDR3 has 16 residues. After removal of 2 bases from V and 0 bases from J, the junction contained 6 bases not matched to a gene. The CDR3 DNA sequence: TGTGCCAGCAGCTTATATCCGGGAGGGCCCTCCTACGAGCAGTACTTC. Its translation is CASSLYPGGPSYEQYF.

The V gene is TRBV4-1, the J gene TRBJ2-2; 9 bases are a match to TRBD1. The germline V gene encodes CDR1 MGHRA and CDR2 YSYEKL. The CDR3 contains 17 residues. The ends lost 0 bases at V and 5 bases at J; junction bases unmatched: 7. The CDR3 DNA follows: TGCGCCAGCAGCCAAGAGAGCGGGACAGGGCGGACCGGGGAGCTGTTTTTT. Protein product: CASSQESGTGRTGELFF.

This chain links TRBV25-1 with TRBJ2-3; 7 bases are shared with TRBD1. J was trimmed by 4 bases and V by 5 bases; bases with no gene match: 6. The CDR3 extends over 14 amino acids. Germline CDR1 MGHDK, CDR2 SYGVNS. CDR3 protein: CASSPDRAADTQYF. CDR3 in DNA: TGTGCCAGCAGTCCTGACAGGGCCGCAGATACGCAGTATTTT.

V usage is TRBV6-5 and J usage is TRBJ2-1, with 14 bases aligning to TRBD2. The CDR3 is made up of 15 amino acids. The germline V gene has CDR1 MNHEY and CDR2 SVGAGI. Trimming removed 7 bases from V and 9 bases from J; junction bases left unmatched: 8. The CDR3 DNA is TGTGCCAGCATCCCTCCGGGACTAGCGGGAGTTGAGCAGTTCTTC. Amino acid sequence: CASIPPGLAGVEQFF.

The chain couples TRBV5-4 to TRBJ1-1; 9 bases line up with TRBD1. V lost 4 bases, J lost 5 bases, and 12 bases stayed unmatched. CDR3 size: 16 residues. CDR1 SGHNT and CDR2 YYREEE come from the germline V gene (reference sequence). Here the CDR3 reads CASSARTGEVGTEAFF. In nucleotides, the CDR3 is TGTGCCAGCAGCGCTCGGACAGGGGAGGTGGGAACTGAAGCTTTCTTT.

The chain employs TRBV10-3 and TRBJ1-1; TRBD1 matches at 9 bases. This CDR3 is built from 13 residues. Germline V CDR1 and CDR2: ENHRY, SYGVKD. Trimming removed 11 bases from V and 1 base from J; junction bases left unmatched: 5. CDR3 residues: CAARTGANTEAFF. CDR3 in DNA: TGTGCCGCCCGGACAGGGGCGAACACTGAAGCTTTCTTT.

This chain links TRBV14 with TRBJ2-2; a possible D gene is TRBD2 (6 bases). The CDR3 is made up of 15 amino acids. Trimming shortened V by 4 bases and J by 3 bases, and 12 bases separated the two germline ends. The V gene's germline CDR1 is SGHDN and CDR2 FVKESK. CDR3 amino acids: CASSRNSGDTGELFF. CDR3 nucleotides: TGTGCCAGCAGCCGGAATAGCGGAGACACCGGGGAGCTGTTTTTT.

The chain recombines TRBV18 with TRBJ1-1, with D maybe TRBD1 (5 bases). This CDR3 is built from 14 residues. Looked up from germline, CDR1 is KGHSH and CDR2 is LQKENI. Trimming removed 8 bases from V and 5 bases from J, with 18 bases in between. DNA for the CDR3: TGTGCCAGCCGTGGGCCAGGGATCAGGACTGAAGCTTTCTTT. It specifies CASRGPGIRTEAFF.

The chain employs TRBV9 and TRBJ2-3; TRBD2 aligns across 10 bases. The CDR3 covers 15 residues. The germline CDR1 and CDR2 sequences are SGDLS and YYNGEE. V lost 3 bases and J lost 4; bases outside the gene matches: 5. The CDR3 DNA is TGTGCCAGCAGCGCTAGCGGGAGAAAGGCAGATACGCAGTATTTT. Its protein product is CASSASGRKADTQYF.

The V gene is TRBV10-3, the J gene TRBJ1-1, with 8 bases lining up with TRBD1. Germline loops: CDR1 ENHRY, CDR2 SYGVKD. The ends lost 6 bases at V and 2 bases at J; junction bases unmatched: 5. The CDR3 runs to 14 residues. The chain's CDR3 is CAISPTGANTEAFF. The DNA of the CDR3 is TGTGCCATCAGCCCGACAGGGGCCAACACTGAAGCTTTCTTT.

V usage is TRBV18 and J usage is TRBJ2-7, with 7 bases identical to TRBD2. CDR3 size: 14 residues. CDR1 KGHSH and CDR2 LQKENI come from the germline V gene. V lost 2 bases, J lost 7 bases, and 8 bases stayed unmatched. CDR3 coding DNA: TGTGCCAGCTCACCAATCGGCGGGAGCTTGGAGCAGTACTTC. This codes for CASSPIGGSLEQYF.

The chain joins TRBV19 to TRBJ2-1; perhaps TRBD2 as D (6 bases). Looked up from germline, CDR1 is LNHDA and CDR2 is SQIVND (reference sequence). Trimming removed 8 bases at V and 6 bases at J, with 17 bases between. CDR3 length equals 14 residues. CDR3 in DNA: TGTGCCAGTCGAGTTAGAGGGAGGATCAATGAGCAGTTCTTC. Its translation: CASRVRGRINEQFF.

DNA for the CDR3: TGTGCCAGCACAAAGGGACTAGCGTACAATGAGCAGTTCTTC. Translating it yields CASTKGLAYNEQFF. The rearrangement joins TRBV5-4 to TRBJ2-1; 10 bases align to TRBD2. This CDR3 has 14 residues. The ends lost 6 bases at V and 4 bases at J; junction bases unmatched: 4. From germline, CDR1 is SGHNT and CDR2 YYREEE (reference sequence).

V usage is TRBV7-9 and J usage is TRBJ1-4; 8 nucleotides align to TRBD1. This CDR3 is built from 16 residues. CDR1 and CDR2 (germline): SEHNR, FQNEAQ (reference sequence). Trimming cost V 6 bases and J 0 bases; bases outside gene matches: 6. As DNA, the CDR3 is TGTGCCAGCAGGGATGGACAGGGTCCAACTAATGAAAAACTGTTTTTT. This sequence encodes CASRDGQGPTNEKLFF.

This clone occurred many times. This rearrangement joins TRBV5-1 to TRBJ2-1; maybe TRBD1 (7 bases). CDR3 length: 14 residues. V was shortened by 6 bases and J by 7 bases, with 17 bases between the two germline ends. Germline CDR1 and CDR2: SGHRS and YFSETQ. The CDR3 sequence: CASTDAPGGNEQFF. CDR3 bases: TGCGCCAGCACGGATGCGCCAGGGGGGAATGAGCAGTTCTTC.

The chain carries TRBV7-9 and TRBJ2-3, with D unresolved. Germline V CDR1 and CDR2: SEHNR, FQNEAQ (reference sequence). This CDR3 spans 13 amino acids. V shed 6 bases and J shed 4 bases, with 11 bases lying between them. The CDR3 DNA is TGTGCCAGCAGGTCCCCGTATTCAGATACGCAGTATTTT. It is translated as CASRSPYSDTQYF.

The chain has TRBV28 and TRBJ2-1, with 15 bases lining up with TRBD2. V lost 0 bases, J lost 7 bases, and 1 base stayed unmatched. The CDR3 covers 16 residues. Germline CDR1 reads MDHEN; CDR2 reads SYDVKM. The CDR3 coding sequence is TGTGCCAGCAGTTTATGGGGACTAGCGGGAGGAAATGAGCAGTTCTTC. Translated, it gives CASSLWGLAGGNEQFF. The complete variable domain, with remaining parts taken from reference TRBV28 and TRBJ2-1, reads DVKVTQSSRYLVKRTGEKVFLECVQDMDHENMFWYRQDPGLGLRLIYFSYDVKMKEKGDIPEGYSVSREKKERFSLILESASTNQTSMYLCASSLWGLAGGNEQFFGPGTRLTVL.

The V call is TRBV28, the J call TRBJ1-1; a possible D gene is TRBD1 (5 bases). CDR3 size: 14 residues. V gave up 4 bases and J gave up 1 base, with 10 bases separating them. Per the germline V gene, CDR1 is MDHEN and CDR2 is SYDVKM. The CDR3 DNA is TGTGCCAGCAGTTGGGGCGGGGGGAACACTGAAGCTTTCTTT. Encoded protein: CASSWGGGNTEAFF. Full variable domain (missing parts from reference TRBV28 and TRBJ1-1): DVKVTQSSRYLVKRTGEKVFLECVQDMDHENMFWYRQDPGLGLRLIYFSYDVKMKEKGDIPEGYSVSREKKERFSLILESASTNQTSMYLCASSWGGGNTEAFFGQGTRLTVV.

The chain links TRBV3-1 (or the pseudogene TRBV3-2) to TRBJ2-5, with D possibly being TRBD2 (7 bases). V lost 3 bases and J lost 5, with 10 bases in between. CDR3 length equals 13 residues. Germline V gene lookup returns CDR1 LGHDT and CDR2 YNNKEL (reference sequence). The chain's CDR3 is CASSQGGHETQYF. In DNA, the CDR3 is TGTGCCAGCAGCCAGGGGGGGCACGAGACCCAGTACTTC.